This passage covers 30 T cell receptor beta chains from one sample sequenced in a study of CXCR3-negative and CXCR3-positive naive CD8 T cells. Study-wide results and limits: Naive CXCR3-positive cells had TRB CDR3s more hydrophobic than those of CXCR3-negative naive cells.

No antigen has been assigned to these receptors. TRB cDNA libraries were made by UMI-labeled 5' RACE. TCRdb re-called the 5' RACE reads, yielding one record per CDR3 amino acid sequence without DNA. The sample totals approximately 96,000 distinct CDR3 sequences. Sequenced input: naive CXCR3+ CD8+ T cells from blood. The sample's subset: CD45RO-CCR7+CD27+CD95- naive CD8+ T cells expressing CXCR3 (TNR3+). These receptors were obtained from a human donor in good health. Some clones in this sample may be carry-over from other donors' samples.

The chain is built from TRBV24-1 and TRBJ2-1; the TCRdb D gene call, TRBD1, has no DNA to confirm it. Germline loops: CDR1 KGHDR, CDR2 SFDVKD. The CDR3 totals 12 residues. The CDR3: CATSAGFNEQFF.

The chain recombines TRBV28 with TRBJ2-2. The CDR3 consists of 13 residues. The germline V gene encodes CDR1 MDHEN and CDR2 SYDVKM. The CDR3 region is CASSLTSTGELFF.

CDR3 sequence reads: CASSDSRYNEQFF. The chain is built from TRBV25-1 and TRBJ2-1. CDR1 is MGHDK, CDR2 SYGVNS, per germline. This CDR3 has 13 amino acids. The variable domain in full, with the rest retrieved from reference TRBV25-1 and TRBJ2-1, is EADIYQTPRYLVIGTGKKITLECSQTMGHDKMYWYQQDPGMELHLIHYSYGVNSTEKGDLSSESTVSRIRTEHFPLTLESARPSHTSQYLCASSDSRYNEQFFGPGTRLTVL.

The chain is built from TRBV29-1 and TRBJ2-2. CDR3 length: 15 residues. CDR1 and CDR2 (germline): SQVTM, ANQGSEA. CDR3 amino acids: CSVEWQPPNTGELFF.

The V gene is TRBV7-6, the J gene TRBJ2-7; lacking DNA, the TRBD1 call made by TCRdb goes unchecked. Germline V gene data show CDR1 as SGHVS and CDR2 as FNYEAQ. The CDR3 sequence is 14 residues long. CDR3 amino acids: CASSPRDGPYEQYF.

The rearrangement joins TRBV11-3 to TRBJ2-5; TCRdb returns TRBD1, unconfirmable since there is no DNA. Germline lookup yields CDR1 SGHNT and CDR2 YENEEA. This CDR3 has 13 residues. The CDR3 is CASSPRMGQTQYF.

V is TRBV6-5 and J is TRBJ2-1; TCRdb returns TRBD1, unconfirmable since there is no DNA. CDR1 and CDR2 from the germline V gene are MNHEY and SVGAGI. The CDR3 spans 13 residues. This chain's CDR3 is CASTSGDVNEQFF.

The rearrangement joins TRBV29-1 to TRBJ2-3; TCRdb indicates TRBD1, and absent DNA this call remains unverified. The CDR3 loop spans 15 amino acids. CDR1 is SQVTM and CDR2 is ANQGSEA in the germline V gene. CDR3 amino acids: CSVGLGGFHTDTQYF.

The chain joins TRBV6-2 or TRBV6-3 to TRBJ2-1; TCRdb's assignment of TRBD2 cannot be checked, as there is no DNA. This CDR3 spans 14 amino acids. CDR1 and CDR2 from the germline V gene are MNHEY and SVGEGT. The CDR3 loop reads CASSSRGPPNEQFF.

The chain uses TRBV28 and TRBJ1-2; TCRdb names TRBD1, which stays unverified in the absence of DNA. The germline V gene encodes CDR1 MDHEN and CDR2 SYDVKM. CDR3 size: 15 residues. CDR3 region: CASSFSSADSYGYTF.

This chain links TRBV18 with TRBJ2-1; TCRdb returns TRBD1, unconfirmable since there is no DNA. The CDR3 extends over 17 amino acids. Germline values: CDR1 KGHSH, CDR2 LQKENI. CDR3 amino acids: CASSPTNSGVFYNEQFF.

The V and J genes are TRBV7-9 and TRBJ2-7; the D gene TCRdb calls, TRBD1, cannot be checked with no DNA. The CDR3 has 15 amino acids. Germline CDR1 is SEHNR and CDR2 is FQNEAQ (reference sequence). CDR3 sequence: CASSLLASGGDEQYF. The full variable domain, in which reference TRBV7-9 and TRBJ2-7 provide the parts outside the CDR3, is DTGVSQNPRHKITKRGQNVTFRCDPISEHNRLYWYRQTLGQGPEFLTYFQNEAQLEKSRLLSDRFSAERPKGSFSTLEIQRTEQGDSAMYLCASSLLASGGDEQYFGPGTRLTVT.

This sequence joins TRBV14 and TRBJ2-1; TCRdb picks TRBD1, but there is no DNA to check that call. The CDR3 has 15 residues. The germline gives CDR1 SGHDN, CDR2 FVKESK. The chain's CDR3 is CASSHDRHRGNEQFF.

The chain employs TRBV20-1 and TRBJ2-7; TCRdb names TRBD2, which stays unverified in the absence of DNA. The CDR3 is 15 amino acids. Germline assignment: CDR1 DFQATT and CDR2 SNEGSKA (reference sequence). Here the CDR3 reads CSASPGTAISYEQYF.

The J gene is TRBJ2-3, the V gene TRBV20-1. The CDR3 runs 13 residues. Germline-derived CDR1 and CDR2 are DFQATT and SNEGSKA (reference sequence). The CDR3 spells CSARDLLTDTQYF.

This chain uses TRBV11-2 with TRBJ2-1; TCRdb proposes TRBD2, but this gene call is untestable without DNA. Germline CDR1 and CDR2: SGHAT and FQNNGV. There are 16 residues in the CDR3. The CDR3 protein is CASKSRTSSSYNEQFF.

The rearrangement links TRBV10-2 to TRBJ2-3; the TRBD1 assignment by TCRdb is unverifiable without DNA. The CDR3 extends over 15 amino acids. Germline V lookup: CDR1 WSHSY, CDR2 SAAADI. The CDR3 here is CASRESAGATDTQYF.

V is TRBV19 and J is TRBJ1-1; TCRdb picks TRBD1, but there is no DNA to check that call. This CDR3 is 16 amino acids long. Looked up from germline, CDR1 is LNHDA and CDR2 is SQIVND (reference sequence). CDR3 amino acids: CASTRDRNSADTEAFF. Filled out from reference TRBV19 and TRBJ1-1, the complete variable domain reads DGGITQSPKYLFRKEGQNVTLSCEQNLNHDAMYWYRQDPGQGLRLIYYSQIVNDFQKGDIAEGYSVSREKKESFPLTVTSAQKNPTAFYLCASTRDRNSADTEAFFGQGTRLTVV.

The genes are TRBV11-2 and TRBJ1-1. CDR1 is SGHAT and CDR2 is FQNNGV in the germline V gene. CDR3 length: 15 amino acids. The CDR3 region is CASSFFGQMNTEAFF.

CDR3 loop: CASSLQTVRSYNEQFF. The chain combines TRBV28 with TRBJ2-1. The CDR3 is 16 residues long. Germline CDR1 is MDHEN and CDR2 is SYDVKM.

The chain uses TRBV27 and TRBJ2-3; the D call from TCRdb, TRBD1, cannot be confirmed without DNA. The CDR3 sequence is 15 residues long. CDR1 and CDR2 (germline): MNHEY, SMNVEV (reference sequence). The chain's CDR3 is CASSPYGQGWDTQYF.

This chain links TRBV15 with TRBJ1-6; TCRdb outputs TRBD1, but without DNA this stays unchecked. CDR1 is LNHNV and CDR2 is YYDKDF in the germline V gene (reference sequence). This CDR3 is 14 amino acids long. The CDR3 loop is CATSGEGARSPLHF.

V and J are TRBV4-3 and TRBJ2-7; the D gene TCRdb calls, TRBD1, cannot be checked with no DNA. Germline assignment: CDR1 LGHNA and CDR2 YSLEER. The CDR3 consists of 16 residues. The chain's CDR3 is CASSPEGDGMPPEQYF.

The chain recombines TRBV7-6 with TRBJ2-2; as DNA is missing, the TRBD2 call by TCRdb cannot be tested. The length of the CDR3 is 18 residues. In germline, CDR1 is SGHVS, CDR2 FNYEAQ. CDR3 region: CASSPRVTSGGDTGELFF.

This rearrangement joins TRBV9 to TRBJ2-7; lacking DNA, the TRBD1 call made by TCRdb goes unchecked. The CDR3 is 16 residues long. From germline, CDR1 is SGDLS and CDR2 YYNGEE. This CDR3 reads CASSVARGGGAYEQYF.

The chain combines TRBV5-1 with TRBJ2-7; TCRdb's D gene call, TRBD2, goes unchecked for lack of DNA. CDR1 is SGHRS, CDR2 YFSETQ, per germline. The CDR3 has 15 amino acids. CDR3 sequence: CASSLDSLESYEQYF. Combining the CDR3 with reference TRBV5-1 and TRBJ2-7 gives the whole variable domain KAGVTQTPRYLIKTRGQQVTLSCSPISGHRSVSWYQQTPGQGLQFLFEYFSETQRNKGNFPGRFSGRQFSNSRSEMNVSTLELGDSALYLCASSLDSLESYEQYFGPGTRLTVT.

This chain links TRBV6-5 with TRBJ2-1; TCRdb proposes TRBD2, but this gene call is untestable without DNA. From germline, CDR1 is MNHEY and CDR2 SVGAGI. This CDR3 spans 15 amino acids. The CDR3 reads CASSYGRGGHNEQFF.

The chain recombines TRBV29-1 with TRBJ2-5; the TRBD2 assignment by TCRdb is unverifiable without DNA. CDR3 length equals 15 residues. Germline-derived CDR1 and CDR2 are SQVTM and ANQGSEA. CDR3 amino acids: CSVNGAGGPGETQYF.

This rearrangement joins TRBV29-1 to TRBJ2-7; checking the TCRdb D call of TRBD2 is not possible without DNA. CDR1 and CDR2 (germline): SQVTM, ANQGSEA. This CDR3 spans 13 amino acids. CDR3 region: CSVRLAGSYEQYF.

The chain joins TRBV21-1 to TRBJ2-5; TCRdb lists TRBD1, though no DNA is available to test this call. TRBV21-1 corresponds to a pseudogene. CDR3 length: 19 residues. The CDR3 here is CASSKWATGVVSCKETQYF.